This TCR beta chain was recovered during a study of blood T cell repertoires in COVID-19 (dated by TCRdb to about 2020). General notes on the study: Samples covering the acute and convalescent phases of COVID-19 were provided by collaborators in the United States, Italy and Spain. A freely available public database, intended as a resource for researchers studying the immune response to SARS-CoV-2, is where the repertoires were released. Subjects who had been exposed to COVID-19, were actively infected with it, or had recovered from it provided the deeply sampled blood TCRbeta repertoires that made up the dataset. The material from the prospective study consisted of cDNA or gDNA derived from T cells, B-cell-depleted T cells, or PBMCs. Where HLA class I and class II types were available, the types were taken from metadata supplied by the sample provider, not from assay-based typing. The sample metadata nearly always contained a de-identified subject ID, COVID-19 status, age in years and sex. Samples were obtained from the ongoing ImmuneRACE study (first 160 participants) and from some 1,200 subjects provided by 6 global collaborators. What the authors observed across the whole study: How much clinical and demographic metadata was included differed by source and by participant, and the metadata was provided uncurated.

TCRbeta CDR3 regions were amplified from genomic DNA using the immunoSEQ Assay, a bias-controlled multiplex PCR. The published analysis was carried out like this. Within the assay, amplification of reference gene primers was used to estimate how many nucleated cells each sample contained. To quantify the absolute abundance of each unique TCRbeta CDR3 rearrangement, sequence reads were collapsed and filtered. For each sample, productive Simpson clonality was calculated as the square root of Simpson's diversity index across productive rearrangements. TCRdb provides this immuneACCESS table in a form limited to in-frame rearrangements. Some clones are lacking; in checked studies, under half of them reflect an unresolved V gene, and why the rest are absent is not known. The D gene and trimming were derived from the DNA, and the V and J assignments and clone size from that table. This sample holds under 250,000 clones; more than 75% were observed only once. The ten top clones hold over 6% of the sample.

Collaborating institutions collected whole blood in K2EDTA tubes following their own protocols. Collaborator samples were shipped for TCRbeta analysis as frozen whole blood, isolated PBMCs, or DNA extracted from either sample type. About this clone: Its recognized antigen is unknown. It has no much larger one-base neighbor in the sample; base qualities were not kept.

Sequencing was done on a sample of peripheral blood. The receptor comes from a woman aged 65 to 85 with active or convalescent COVID-19.

The CDR3 in this case is CASSLPGAGGNTGELFF. The nucleotide sequence is TGCGCCAGCAGCCTCCCCGGGGCGGGGGGGAACACCGGGGAGCTGTTTTTT. The rearrangement joined TRBV5-1 to TRBJ2-2; 8 central nucleotides agree with TRBD2. Sequences SGHRS (CDR1) and YFSETQ (CDR2) are obtained from the germline V gene. Counted from cysteine to phenylalanine, this CDR3 has 17 amino acids. Solely the CDR3 DNA is kept, with 51 bases framed from the first base. V trim: 4 bases; J trim: 1 base; unmatched bases: 9.